One TCR beta chain is described in this entry. Its target is unknown. Using RNA template, CDR3s of TCR alpha and beta were amplified with iRepertoire arm-PCR. For one-step reverse transcription and amplification, about 90-400 ng of tissue mRNA or PBMC total RNA was used. Each CDR3 protein is one row after TCRdb ran MiXCR on the multiplex PCR reads. The sample has around 190,000 distinct CDR3 sequences, more than 30% seen once. This sample stems from a study of glioma-infiltrating T cells. After removal of 0 bases from V and 6 bases from J, the junction contained 5 bases not matched to a gene. This CDR3 is 16 amino acids long. Germline values: CDR1 MNHEY, CDR2 SMNVEV (reference sequence). Findings and caveats of the study: Very few CDR3 sequences were shared between tissue and blood. Tissue-blood divergence was below expectation in non-neoplastic patients, above in gliomas.

The chain uses TRBV27 and TRBJ2-1; 10 positions agree with TRBD2. This sequence originates from a human donor with low-grade glioma or glioblastoma, undergoing nonglioma brain surgery, or in good health (not recorded which). The specimen was glioma tissue, nonneoplastic brain tissue, or PBMCs (not recorded which). The CDR3 sequence is CASSLSASGRGNEQFF. The DNA for the CDR3 is TGTGCCAGCAGTTTATCGGCTAGCGGGAGAGGCAATGAGCAGTTCTTC.